This T cell receptor (beta chain) stems from a study of blood T cell repertoires in COVID-19. Study summary: Samples of COVID-19 (acute and convalescent) were obtained from the United States, Italy and Spain. The cDNA or gDNA used as material had been derived from T cells, B-cell-depleted T cells, or PBMCs.

Trimming stripped 5 bases from V and 3 bases from J, with 10 bases between. The CDR3 has 13 residues. Germline-derived CDR1 and CDR2 are SGHTA and FQGNSA. Original handling: Amplification of reference gene primers was used by the study to estimate nucleated cell counts. Measured with immunoSEQ multiplex PCR; TCRdb has only the in-frame clones, and not every one. Clone size and the V and J calls come from that table; the DNA yielded D and trimming. The data hold 35,000 to 45,000 clones, with around nine tenths observed a single time. The specimen was peripheral blood. This clonotype originated in a human donor in a cohort sampled during active COVID-19. The rearrangement joins TRBV7-2 to TRBJ1-2; weak D call: TRBD1 (6 bases). The CDR3 region has the DNA TGTGCCAGCAGCATACAGGGCGACTATGGCTACACCTTC. It yields the protein CASSIQGDYGYTF.